The 8 T cell receptor beta chains given below trace back to one sample, sequenced in a study of cytomegalovirus exposure and HLA in healthy donors. 13 Jbeta primers and 60 Vbeta primers were used for the PCR. TCRdb's table, derived via immunoSEQ multiplex PCR, lists solely in-frame clones and lacks some. This table holds 150,000 or so clones, about 70% found once. The material sequenced was PBMCs. The origin of the receptors is a man aged 25-45 years in good health and CMV-seropositive.

The chain carries TRBV6-1 and TRBJ1-1; tentatively, D is TRBD1 (5 bases). V lost 6 bases and J 9 bases, leaving 17 bases between the germline ends. Germline assignment: CDR1 MNHNS and CDR2 SASEGT. The CDR3 runs 13 residues. For the CDR3, the DNA is TGTGCCAGCAGCGACGTCCTTGGGGGGAAAGCTTTCTTT. Its protein product is CASSDVLGGKAFF.

This clone was found a few times. V gene TRBV9 combines with J gene TRBJ1-2, with D tentatively TRBD1 (5 bases). The germline V gene encodes CDR1 SGDLS and CDR2 YYNGEE. The germline V and J ends were trimmed by 0 bases and 7 bases, with 7 bases remaining between them. This CDR3 has 12 amino acids. The CDR3 protein is CASSVGGRGYTF. The DNA for the CDR3 is TGTGCCAGCAGCGTAGGGGGCCGTGGCTACACCTTC.

The chain recombines TRBV6-1 with TRBJ2-1; D might be TRBD1 (6 bases). Trimming pared 2 bases from V and 8 bases from J, leaving 16 bases between. The germline CDR1 and CDR2 sequences are MNHNS and SASEGT. The CDR3 is 15 residues long. CDR3 protein: CASSEFVGEGDEQFF. Written as DNA, the CDR3 is TGTGCCAGCAGTGAATTCGTGGGAGAGGGGGATGAGCAGTTCTTC.

This chain joins TRBV5-4 and TRBJ2-7; TRBD1 matches 7 bases. The CDR3 consists of 13 residues. The germline CDR1 and CDR2 sequences are SGHNT and YYREEE (reference sequence). The trim removed 6 bases at V and 5 bases at J, leaving 8 bases unmatched. The chain's CDR3 is CASTPTGSHEQYF. CDR3 in DNA: TGTGCCAGCACCCCGACAGGGAGCCACGAGCAGTACTTC.

The J gene is TRBJ1-1, the V gene TRBV5-1; a weak D match, TRBD1 (5 bases). The CDR3 has 14 residues. V lost 5 bases and J lost 1, with 12 bases in between. The germline CDR1 and CDR2 sequences are SGHRS and YFSETQ. The DNA for the CDR3 is TGCGCCAGCAGTTCAGGGTCTTGGAACACTGAAGCTTTCTTT. Translating gives CASSSGSWNTEAFF.

This clone is a singleton in its sample. The chain joins TRBV30 to TRBJ2-7; D is perhaps TRBD1 (6 bases). This CDR3 contains 13 residues. Germline V gene lookup returns CDR1 GTSNPN and CDR2 SVGIG (reference sequence). Trimming stripped 5 bases from V and 5 bases from J, with 16 bases between. CDR3: CAWDRRLWDEQYF. The CDR3 DNA reads as TGTGCCTGGGACAGGAGGCTTTGGGACGAGCAGTACTTC.

J is TRBJ2-7 and V is TRBV7-2, with TRBD1 identical over 9 bases. V gave up 3 bases and J gave up 1 base; unmatched junction bases: 4. Germline V CDR1 and CDR2: SGHTA, FQGNSA. The CDR3 extends over 15 amino acids. The CDR3 DNA follows: TGTGCCAGCAGCTTGGGGACAGGGAATTCCTACGAGCAGTACTTC. It translates to CASSLGTGNSYEQYF. The full variable domain, in which reference TRBV7-2 and TRBJ2-7 provide the parts outside the CDR3, is GAGVSQSPSNKVTEKGKDVELRCDPISGHTALYWYRQSLGQGLEFLIYFQGNSAPDKSGLPSDRFSAERTGGSVSTLTIQRTQQEDSAVYLCASSLGTGNSYEQYFGPGTRLTVT.

The chain combines TRBV11-3 with TRBJ2-7; 10 bases line up with TRBD1. With 1 base clipped from V and 7 bases from J, the junction kept 7 bases outside the gene matches. In germline, CDR1 is SGHNT, CDR2 YENEEA. The CDR3 runs 15 residues. DNA for the CDR3: TGTGCCAGCAGCTTAGGCAGACAGGGGGCTGAAGAGCAGTACTTC. The encoded protein is CASSLGRQGAEEQYF. Drawing the rest from reference TRBV11-3 and TRBJ2-7, the complete variable domain is EAGVVQSPRYKIIEKKQPVAFWCNPISGHNTLYWYLQNLGQGPELLIRYENEEAVDDSQLPKDRFSAERLKGVDSTLKIQPAELGDSAVYLCASSLGRQGAEEQYFGPGTRLTVT.